This TCR beta chain derives from a study of T cell responses to AZD1222 COVID-19 vaccine. Trimming took off 0 bases at V and 3 bases at J, with 6 bases between the two ends. In germline, CDR1 is SGHRS, CDR2 YFSETQ. The CDR3 contains 14 residues. This clone was picked up one time. Here immunoSEQ multiplex PCR was the method, and the copy in TCRdb shows in-frame clones only, minus some. The data contain 150,000 to 200,000 clones, 85% to 95% of them singletons. The chain employs TRBV5-1 and TRBJ1-4, with D unclear. Sequenced here: peripheral blood, sampled on day 0 of AZD1222 vaccination. The clonotype originates from an adult in good health. CDR3 protein: CASSLEQSNEKLFF. In nucleotides, the CDR3 is TGCGCCAGCAGCTTGGAGCAATCTAATGAAAAACTGTTTTTT.